Following are 32 T cell receptor beta chains from one sample sequenced in a study of blood T cell dynamics during melanoma immunotherapy (dated by TCRdb to 2020 to 2022). This sample's time point label indicates: week 3, after first cycle of checkpoint inhibitor. The method was the immunoSEQ multiplex PCR assay. Here the immuneACCESS table is served through TCRdb, limited to in-frame sequences with V and J called. Missing clones are a known gap in these copies; in checked studies unresolved V genes cover under half, and the rest lacks a known reason. The sample data list several thousand clones, and about four fifths of these were observed just once. The ten largest clones represent about 33% of the sample. This sample comprised blood, obtained from a patient treated with checkpoint blockade. All receptors derive from a human donor with melanoma.

The V call is TRBV13, the J call TRBJ2-2; 14 nucleotides line up with TRBD2. The CDR3 spans 18 residues. Per germline, CDR1 PRHDT and CDR2 FYEKMQ (reference sequence). V trimming: 6 bases; J trimming: 7 bases; junction bases outside the gene matches: 13. The CDR3 protein is CASSQRSGLAGVNGELFF. The DNA of the CDR3 is TGTGCCAGCAGTCAAAGATCGGGACTAGCGGGAGTTAACGGGGAGCTGTTTTTT.

The chain couples TRBV5-5 to TRBJ1-4; 7 positions agree with TRBD1. The V gene's germline CDR1 is SGHKS and CDR2 YYEKEE (reference sequence). V lost 9 bases to trimming and J lost 4 bases; unmatched junction nucleotides: 12. The CDR3 has 15 residues. CDR3 DNA: TGTGCCAACCCGCCTAGGGACAGAGATAATGAAAAACTGTTTTTT. It yields the protein CANPPRDRDNEKLFF.

The chain carries TRBV7-9 and TRBJ1-2; D possibly corresponds to TRBD1 (5 bases). The CDR3 loop spans 14 amino acids. V shed 2 bases and J shed 4 bases, with 11 bases lying between them. Germline CDR1 reads SEHNR; CDR2 reads FQNEAQ (reference sequence). The CDR3 DNA follows: TGTGCCAGCAGCTTAATGTCGACAGTCTATGGCTACACCTTC. It yields the protein CASSLMSTVYGYTF. The whole variable domain, filled in from reference TRBV7-9 and TRBJ1-2, reads DTGVSQNPRHKITKRGQNVTFRCDPISEHNRLYWYRQTLGQGPEFLTYFQNEAQLEKSRLLSDRFSAERPKGSFSTLEIQRTEQGDSAMYLCASSLMSTVYGYTFGSGTRLTVV.

The V call is TRBV6-6, the J call TRBJ1-3; unclear D gene. Germline values: CDR1 MNHNY, CDR2 SVGAGI (reference sequence). Trimming pared 6 bases from V and 4 bases from J, leaving 19 bases between. The CDR3 contains 16 residues. The CDR3 reads CASSARREGIGNTIYF. CDR3 in DNA: TGTGCCAGCAGCGCTCGAAGGGAGGGAATCGGAAACACCATATATTTT.

This clone came up a few times. The V gene is TRBV2, the J gene TRBJ2-4, with a possible D match to TRBD1 (5 bases). The V gene's germline CDR1 is SNHLY and CDR2 FYNNEI. CDR3 length equals 11 residues. The V end lost 6 bases, the J end lost 7 bases, and 7 bases lay between the germline ends. The CDR3 DNA follows: TGTGCCAGCAGAAGACAGAACATTCAGTACTTC. This codes for CASRRQNIQYF.

The chain joins TRBV2 to TRBJ2-2, with 14 positions matching TRBD2. This CDR3 contains 16 residues. V trimming: 5 bases; J trimming: 4 bases; junction bases outside the gene matches: 3. The germline gives CDR1 SNHLY, CDR2 FYNNEI. Here the CDR3 DNA reads TGTGCCAGCAGTTGGACTAGCGGGGGGAGCACCGGGGAGCTGTTTTTT. Its protein product is CASSWTSGGSTGELFF. The full variable domain, completed using reference TRBV2 and TRBJ2-2, is EPEVTQTPSHQVTQMGQEVILRCVPISNHLYFYWYRQILGQKVEFLVSFYNNEISEKSEIFDDQFSVERPDGSNFTLKIRSTKLEDSAMYFCASSWTSGGSTGELFFGEGSRLTVL.

The CDR3 sequence: CARVGRGRASDSGNTIYF. In DNA, the CDR3 is TGTGCCCGAGTTGGCAGGGGCCGCGCCTCGGACTCTGGAAACACCATATATTTT. The genes are TRBV21-1 and TRBJ1-3; TRBD1, as called in the table, went unchecked against the DNA. TRBV21-1 is tagged as a pseudogene. The CDR3 contains 18 residues.

The V gene is TRBV4-1, the J gene TRBJ2-1; tentatively, D is TRBD2 (7 bases). The CDR3 is made up of 16 amino acids. V lost 0 bases, J lost 7 bases, and 16 bases lay in between. Germline V gene lookup returns CDR1 MGHRA and CDR2 YSYEKL. DNA of the CDR3: TGCGCCAGCAGCCAAGAAGAGGGGGAGGGAGGAAATGAGCAGTTCTTC. The encoded protein is CASSQEEGEGGNEQFF.

Remarks on this clone: An end of the junction does not agree with germline; a read error may underlie this. V gene TRBV20-1 combines with J gene TRBJ1-2, with a possible D match to TRBD1 (6 bases). CDR3 length: 11 residues. The germline CDR1 and CDR2 sequences are DFQATT and SNEGSKA (reference sequence). The CDR3 region is CSARDRTVTVF. CDR3 DNA: TGCAGTGCTAGAGATCGGACAGTTACGGTGTTC.

There are a few counts of this clone. This chain uses TRBV19 with TRBJ2-7, with D maybe TRBD1 (5 bases). Germline CDR1 LNHDA, CDR2 SQIVND (reference sequence). Deletions cut 5 bases from V and 5 bases from J, with 16 bases between. The length of the CDR3 is 14 residues. CDR3 in DNA: TGTGCCAGTAGTCACTGGCAGGGTGGCCACGAGCAGTACTTC. This gives the protein CASSHWQGGHEQYF.

The chain uses TRBV7-9 and TRBJ1-1, with D unresolved. The germline V gene encodes CDR1 SEHNR and CDR2 FQNEAQ (reference sequence). Trimming left V 5 bases short and J 0 bases short, with 1 base between. The CDR3 contains 11 residues. The CDR3 loop is CASSLNTEAFF. CDR3 sequence (DNA): TGTGCCAGCAGCCTGAACACTGAAGCTTTCTTT.

The chain carries TRBV10-1 and TRBJ2-7; D is possibly TRBD2 (6 bases). This CDR3 spans 15 amino acids. Germline CDR1 WNHNN, CDR2 SYGVQD (reference sequence). The V end lost 4 bases, the J end lost 3 bases, and 16 bases lay between the germline ends. CDR3 region: CASSGPGLSRYEQYF. The CDR3 DNA reads as TGCGCCAGCAGTGGACCGGGACTCAGCCGCTACGAGCAGTACTTC.

This CDR3 reads CASSDQVGRDSNQPQHF. The CDR3 coding sequence is TGTGCCAGCAGTGACCAGGTAGGCAGGGACAGCAATCAGCCCCAGCATTTT. The rearrangement joins TRBV6-4 to TRBJ1-5, with a possible D match to TRBD1 (5 bases). CDR1 and CDR2 from the germline V gene are MRHNA and SNTAGT. Trimming took 2 bases from V and 1 from J, leaving 15 bases between them. This CDR3 has 17 residues.

The sample holds a few counts of this clone. The J gene is TRBJ2-2, the V gene TRBV7-9; 14 nucleotides align to TRBD2. The CDR3 is made up of 19 amino acids. Germline assignment: CDR1 SEHNR and CDR2 FQNEAQ (reference sequence). The trim removed 4 bases at V and 1 base at J, leaving 8 bases unmatched. DNA of the CDR3: TGTGCCAGCAGCTCCACCCGACTAGCGGGGGGGATGAACACCGGGGAGCTGTTTTTT. It codes for CASSSTRLAGGMNTGELFF. Full variable domain (rest looked up from reference TRBV7-9 and TRBJ2-2): DTGVSQNPRHKITKRGQNVTFRCDPISEHNRLYWYRQTLGQGPEFLTYFQNEAQLEKSRLLSDRFSAERPKGSFSTLEIQRTEQGDSAMYLCASSSTRLAGGMNTGELFFGEGSRLTVL.

The V and J genes are TRBV27 and TRBJ2-3; D might be TRBD2 (6 bases). Trimming removed 4 bases at V and 5 bases at J, with 19 bases between. The germline gives CDR1 MNHEY, CDR2 SMNVEV (reference sequence). The CDR3 extends over 16 amino acids. The CDR3 is CASSSPRGISGDTQYF. CDR3 DNA: TGTGCCAGCAGTTCCCCTCGGGGGATTTCGGGAGATACGCAGTATTTT.

Only a few counts were recorded for this clone. J is TRBJ1-5 and V is TRBV6-1; 8 bases are a match to TRBD1. The CDR3 covers 14 residues. Germline CDR1 reads MNHNS; CDR2 reads SASEGT. J was trimmed by 7 bases and V by 3 bases; bases with no gene match: 5. The DNA for the CDR3 is TGTGCCAGCAGTGAGGGACAGGTAAGGCAGCCCCAGCATTTT. It encodes CASSEGQVRQPQHF.

The V and J genes are TRBV29-1 and TRBJ1-2; 8 nucleotides align to TRBD1. CDR3 length equals 14 residues. Germline V gene sequence: CDR1 SQVTM, CDR2 ANQGSEA. V shed 4 bases and J 7 bases; nucleotides not matched to a gene: 11. This CDR3 reads CSVAYLGQGGGYTF. As DNA, the CDR3 is TGCAGCGTTGCGTACCTAGGACAGGGTGGTGGCTACACCTTC.

J is TRBJ2-3 and V is TRBV5-1, with 9 bases that match TRBD1. With 6 bases clipped from V and 5 bases from J, the junction kept 10 bases outside the gene matches. CDR1 is SGHRS and CDR2 is YFSETQ in the germline V gene. CDR3 length equals 15 residues. CDR3 protein: CASTSGTGPQDTQYF. DNA of the CDR3: TGCGCCAGCACCTCAGGGACAGGGCCACAAGATACGCAGTATTTT. Together with reference TRBV5-1 and TRBJ2-3, the CDR3 gives the full variable domain: KAGVTQTPRYLIKTRGQQVTLSCSPISGHRSVSWYQQTPGQGLQFLFEYFSETQRNKGNFPGRFSGRQFSNSRSEMNVSTLELGDSALYLCASTSGTGPQDTQYFGPGTRLTVL.

This chain uses TRBV18 with TRBJ1-1; the D gene is possibly TRBD1 (5 bases). V lost 4 bases to trimming and J lost 11 bases, with 14 bases between them. The CDR3 runs 12 residues. Germline V gives CDR1 KGHSH, CDR2 LQKENI. CDR3 amino acids: CASSRGDLPAFF. The CDR3 DNA follows: TGTGCCAGCTCACGAGGGGACCTCCCCGCTTTCTTT. Using reference TRBV18 and TRBJ1-1 for the parts outside the CDR3, the full variable domain is NAGVMQNPRHLVRRRGQEARLRCSPMKGHSHVYWYRQLPEEGLKFMVYLQKENIIDESGMPKERFSAEFPKEGPSILRIQQVVRGDSAAYFCASSRGDLPAFFGQGTRLTVV.

V usage is TRBV5-6 and J usage is TRBJ2-3; 7 bases are shared with TRBD1. V shed 7 bases, J shed 3 bases, and the junction held 11 bases outside the gene matches. This CDR3 contains 15 residues. Germline-derived CDR1 and CDR2 are SGHDT and YYEEEE. CDR3 in DNA: TGTGCCAGCGGCCCACGACAGGGTGTTACAGATACGCAGTATTTT. This translates into CASGPRQGVTDTQYF.

The CDR3 region is CAISESPSNTEAFF. CDR3 bases: TGTGCCATCAGTGAGTCGCCATCGAACACTGAAGCTTTCTTT. The genes are TRBV10-3 and TRBJ1-1; D uncertain. CDR3 length: 14 residues. V was cut by 0 bases and J by 1 base, with 6 bases left in between. Germline V CDR1 and CDR2: ENHRY, SYGVKD.

On this clone itself: One end of the junction does not line up with germline, which may come from a read error. The chain couples TRBV27 to TRBJ2-3; the D gene is possibly TRBD2 (6 bases). Germline CDR1 MNHEY, CDR2 SMNVEV (reference sequence). This CDR3 has 15 residues. CDR3 DNA sequence: TGTGCCAGCAGCCGGGACTTACCGAGCATAGATACGCAGTATTTT. This translates into CASSRDLPSIDTQYF.

V is TRBV2 and J is TRBJ2-7; 9 nucleotides align to TRBD2. In germline, CDR1 is SNHLY, CDR2 FYNNEI. This CDR3 comprises 15 residues. The trim removed 6 bases at V and 2 bases at J, leaving 8 bases unmatched. CDR3 residues: CASRPFSGGTYEQYF. CDR3 DNA sequence: TGTGCCAGCAGGCCGTTTAGCGGGGGAACCTACGAGCAGTACTTC.

This clone is large. The gene calls are TRBV6-1 and TRBJ2-2; D remains ambiguous. This CDR3 is built from 15 residues. V was cut by 6 bases and J by 1 base, with 12 bases left in between. Germline values: CDR1 MNHNS, CDR2 SASEGT. The chain's CDR3 is CASSESGENTGELFF. In nucleotides, the CDR3 is TGTGCCAGCAGCGAAAGTGGGGAGAACACCGGGGAGCTGTTTTTT.

This clone appeared a few times. CDR3 sequence reads: CASSLALGPYEQYF. The CDR3 nucleotides read TGTGCCAGCAGCTTAGCGCTGGGCCCCTACGAGCAGTACTTC. V usage is TRBV7-2 and J usage is TRBJ2-7; D not certain. Trimming cost V 0 bases and J 2 bases, with 8 bases left between them. CDR3 size: 14 residues. CDR1 SGHTA and CDR2 FQGNSA come from the germline V gene.

V usage is TRBV11-2 and J usage is TRBJ1-1, with D unclear. Looked up from germline, CDR1 is SGHAT and CDR2 is FQNNGV. The CDR3 loop spans 14 amino acids. Trimming stripped 3 bases from V and 4 bases from J, with 12 bases between. The CDR3 sequence: CASSFSMGITEAFF. CDR3 nucleotides: TGTGCCAGCAGCTTCTCGATGGGGATCACTGAAGCTTTCTTT.

V is TRBV5-8 and J is TRBJ1-3, with D unclear. Germline V CDR1 and CDR2: SGHTS, YDEGEE. V was pared by 0 bases and J by 0 bases, with 7 bases between. CDR3 length: 15 residues. The CDR3 protein is CASSLGWSSGNTIYF. CDR3 coding DNA: TGTGCCAGCAGCTTGGGCTGGAGCTCTGGAAACACCATATATTTT.

The chain links TRBV5-1 to TRBJ2-2, with D possibly matching TRBD1 (6 bases). The germline gives CDR1 SGHRS, CDR2 YFSETQ. Trimming removed 3 bases from V and 4 bases from J, with 13 bases in between. This CDR3 is 15 amino acids long. The CDR3 spells CASSWAGAGTGELFF. CDR3 nucleotides: TGCGCCAGCAGCTGGGCAGGGGCGGGCACCGGGGAGCTGTTTTTT.

The V call is TRBV11-2, the J call TRBJ2-3, with 7 bases fitting TRBD2. Germline trimming cut 0 bases from V and 9 bases from J; bases unmatched to any gene: 6. CDR1 and CDR2 (germline): SGHAT, FQNNGV. The CDR3 has 14 amino acids. The CDR3 DNA reads as TGTGCCAGCAGCTTAGAAACAGCGGGGAACACGCAGTATTTT. Encoded protein: CASSLETAGNTQYF. The full variable domain, completed using reference TRBV11-2 and TRBJ2-3, is EAGVAQSPRYKIIEKRQSVAFWCNPISGHATLYWYQQILGQGPKLLIQFQNNGVVDDSQLPKDRFSAERLKGVDSTLKIQPAKLEDSAVYLCASSLETAGNTQYFGPGTRLTVL.

The rearrangement uses TRBV14 and TRBJ2-3; 9 nucleotides match TRBD2. Germline loops: CDR1 SGHDN, CDR2 FVKESK. V dropped 0 bases and J dropped 4; count of bases not matched to a gene: 5. The CDR3 spans 16 residues. DNA for the CDR3: TGTGCCAGCAGCCAAGATGTAGCGGGGGCCCCAGATACGCAGTATTTT. It is translated as CASSQDVAGAPDTQYF. Complete variable domain (other parts from reference TRBV14 and TRBJ2-3): EAGVTQFPSHSVIEKGQTVTLRCDPISGHDNLYWYRRVMGKEIKFLLHFVKESKQDESGMPNNRFLAERTGGTYSTLKVQPAELEDSGVYFCASSQDVAGAPDTQYFGPGTRLTVL.

The chain is built from TRBV5-5 and TRBJ1-2, with D unclear. The germline CDR1 and CDR2 sequences are SGHKS and YYEKEE (reference sequence). The CDR3 loop spans 13 amino acids. V was shortened by 4 bases and J by 2 bases, with 9 bases between the two germline ends. The CDR3 is CASSVGSNYGYTF. CDR3 coding DNA: TGTGCCAGCAGCGTCGGATCCAACTATGGCTACACCTTC.

The gene calls are TRBV6-1 and TRBJ2-3; D is tentatively TRBD1 or TRBD2 (6 bases each). CDR3 size: 12 residues. V dropped 8 bases and J dropped 4 bases, with 10 bases sitting between them. Germline V gene lookup returns CDR1 MNHNS and CDR2 SASEGT. For the CDR3, the DNA is TGTGCCAGCGGGGGGCCGTCAGATACGCAGTATTTT. Its protein is CASGGPSDTQYF.